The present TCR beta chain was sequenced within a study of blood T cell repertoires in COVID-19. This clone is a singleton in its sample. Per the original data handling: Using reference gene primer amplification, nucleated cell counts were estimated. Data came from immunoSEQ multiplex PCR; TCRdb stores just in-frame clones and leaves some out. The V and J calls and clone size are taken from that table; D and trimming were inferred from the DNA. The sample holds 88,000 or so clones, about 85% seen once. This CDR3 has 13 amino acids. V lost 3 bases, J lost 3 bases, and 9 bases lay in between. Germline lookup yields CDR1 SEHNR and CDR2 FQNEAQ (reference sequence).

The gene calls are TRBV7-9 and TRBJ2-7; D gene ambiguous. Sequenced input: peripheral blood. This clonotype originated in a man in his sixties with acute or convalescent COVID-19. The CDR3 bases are TGTGCCAGCAGCTTTGAGTTCCTCTACGAGCAGTACTTC. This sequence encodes CASSFEFLYEQYF.